Listed below are T cell receptor beta chains from one sample, sequenced in a study of cytomegalovirus exposure and HLA in healthy donors. The assay was immunoSEQ multiplex PCR, and TCRdb's table has in-frame clones only and misses some. The sample has some 99,000 clones, approximately 69% seen once; the top ten hold less than 1.5%. Sequenced input: PBMCs. All receptors derive from a female donor in good health and CMV-seronegative. The conserved cysteine and the conserved F or W are not part of the CDR3 here. The order of the fields is J gene, clone size, V gene, CDR3 protein. The listing skips clone size in some rows; elsewhere it reads once, few, many or a size class.

J gene: TRBJ1-2; clone size: .; V gene: TRBV6-5; CDR3 protein: ASSPTRDSYGYT
J gene: TRBJ2-1; clone size: .; V gene: TRBV5-1; CDR3 protein: ASSLGSSGGTYNEQF
J gene: TRBJ1-1; clone size: .; V gene: TRBV6-6; CDR3 protein: ASSYSEGNLRAF
J gene: TRBJ1-5; clone size: .; V gene: TRBV21-1; CDR3 protein: ASSKALWDNNQPQH
J gene: TRBJ1-2; clone size: .; V gene: TRBV5-8; CDR3 protein: ASSPPPGSDYGYT
J gene: TRBJ2-7; clone size: .; V gene: TRBV5-1; CDR3 protein: ASSLDSGLSEQY
J gene: TRBJ2-1; clone size: .; V gene: TRBV18; CDR3 protein: ASSPSQREGDEQF
J gene: TRBJ2-1; clone size: .; V gene: TRBV5-8; CDR3 protein: ASSRPGTSGGANEQF
J gene: TRBJ2-5; clone size: few; V gene: TRBV27; CDR3 protein: ASSSRRAQY
J gene: TRBJ2-5; clone size: few; V gene: TRBV27; CDR3 protein: ASSPRTGGETQY
J gene: TRBJ1-4; clone size: .; V gene: TRBV4-3; CDR3 protein: ASSQEPGGAGMRGEKLF
J gene: TRBJ2-7; clone size: .; V gene: TRBV28; CDR3 protein: ASSSGLADPYEQY
J gene: TRBJ1-6; clone size: few; V gene: TRBV5-1; CDR3 protein: ASSLGTGNSPLH
J gene: TRBJ2-7; clone size: .; V gene: TRBV6-6; CDR3 protein: ASQRTTISSYEQY
J gene: TRBJ1-1; clone size: .; V gene: TRBV5-6; CDR3 protein: ASSFRAKAF
J gene: TRBJ2-2; clone size: .; V gene: TRBV6-1; CDR3 protein: ASSQGPNTGELF
J gene: TRBJ2-1; clone size: .; V gene: TRBV4-2; CDR3 protein: ASSPESGTRNYNEQF
J gene: TRBJ2-1; clone size: .; V gene: TRBV14; CDR3 protein: ASSQMTSTEQF
J gene: TRBJ1-2; clone size: .; V gene: TRBV4-3; CDR3 protein: ASSPRMEQNYGYT
J gene: TRBJ1-1; clone size: .; V gene: TRBV6-4; CDR3 protein: ASSDGDEATDRDTEAF
J gene: TRBJ2-7; clone size: .; V gene: TRBV28; CDR3 protein: ASSFVSSGLGEQY
J gene: TRBJ2-7; clone size: .; V gene: TRBV11-3; CDR3 protein: ASSSREDRGQEQY